These 5 T cell receptor beta chains were sequenced from one sample in a study of control samples from healthy donors and cancer patients. Libraries were prepared by immunoSEQ multiplex PCR; TCRdb keeps only in-frame clonotypes and omits some of them. The top ten clones hold 7.8% of a sample with under 110,000 clones, around 89% of them seen once. The specimen sequenced was blood. The receptor source for this set is a man aged 30 to 39 in good health.

The chain recombines TRBV14 with TRBJ1-2; D uncertain. V was cut by 1 base and J by 8 bases, with 11 bases left in between. From germline, CDR1 is SGHDN and CDR2 FVKESK. This CDR3 spans 13 amino acids. The CDR3 bases are TGTGCCAGCAGCCAAGTTAGGACTTACGGCTACACCTTC. Amino acids: CASSQVRTYGYTF.

The CDR3, as DNA: TGCGCCAGCAGCTTGAGGACTACAAACAATGAGCAGTTCTTC. Amino acid sequence: CASSLRTTNNEQFF. The chain carries TRBV5-1 and TRBJ2-1, with D possibly being TRBD2 (6 bases). This CDR3 spans 14 amino acids. CDR1 SGHRS and CDR2 YFSETQ come from the germline V gene. V was trimmed by 1 base and J by 5 bases, leaving 10 bases between them.

This chain connects TRBV11-3 to TRBJ2-1; possible D gene TRBD1, 5 bases. Germline V CDR1 and CDR2: SGHNT, YENEEA. V lost 4 bases and J lost 3, with 7 bases in between. The CDR3 is 13 amino acids. CDR3 amino acids: CASSSDSYNEQFF. The CDR3 region has the DNA TGTGCCAGCAGCTCCGACAGCTACAATGAGCAGTTCTTC.

The chain employs TRBV24-1 and TRBJ2-1, with 7 nucleotides matching TRBD2. J was trimmed by 0 bases and V by 4 bases; bases with no gene match: 11. This CDR3 has 18 residues. Germline V gene lookup returns CDR1 KGHDR and CDR2 SFDVKD. The CDR3 bases are TGTGCCACCAGTGAGGTCCTAGAAGCGGGGACCTCCTACAATGAGCAGTTCTTC. Protein product: CATSEVLEAGTSYNEQFF.

This clone was counted between two and nine times. V gene TRBV6-2 or TRBV6-3 combines with J gene TRBJ1-2; TRBD1 matches 9 bases. Germline loops: CDR1 MNHEY, CDR2 SVGEGT. Trimming at V came to 6 bases and at J to 8 bases, leaving 19 bases not matched to a gene. The CDR3 contains 17 residues. This CDR3 reads CASSPSNPGQGNLGYTF. For the CDR3, the DNA is TGTGCCAGCAGCCCGTCGAACCCGGGACAGGGCAATTTGGGCTACACCTTC.